This TCR beta chain was identified during a study of cytomegalovirus exposure and HLA in healthy donors. As for the study in general: As released early, the data held 85 million to 95 million unique TCRs from HLA-typed donors. Study-wide points: Sequencing artifact likely explains a cluster of highly shared sequence variants.

Concerning this clone: The antigen is unknown.

After removal of 10 bases from V and 2 bases from J, the junction contained 4 bases not matched to a gene. Germline V CDR1 and CDR2: MNHNY, SVGAGI (reference sequence). This CDR3 has 12 amino acids. The PCR made use of 60 Vbeta and 13 Jbeta primers. Repertoires were generated with immunoSEQ multiplex PCR, while TCRdb's copy carries only in-frame clones and drops some. The sample has approximately 160,000 clones, roughly four fifths seen once; the top ten hold 1%. Sequenced: PBMCs. The receptor was isolated from a woman in her thirties or forties in good health and CMV-seronegative. The chain carries TRBV6-6 and TRBJ2-7; 8 nucleotides agree with TRBD1. The CDR3 region has the DNA TGTGCCACGTCACAGGGGGCCTACGAGCAGTACTTC. It is translated as CATSQGAYEQYF.